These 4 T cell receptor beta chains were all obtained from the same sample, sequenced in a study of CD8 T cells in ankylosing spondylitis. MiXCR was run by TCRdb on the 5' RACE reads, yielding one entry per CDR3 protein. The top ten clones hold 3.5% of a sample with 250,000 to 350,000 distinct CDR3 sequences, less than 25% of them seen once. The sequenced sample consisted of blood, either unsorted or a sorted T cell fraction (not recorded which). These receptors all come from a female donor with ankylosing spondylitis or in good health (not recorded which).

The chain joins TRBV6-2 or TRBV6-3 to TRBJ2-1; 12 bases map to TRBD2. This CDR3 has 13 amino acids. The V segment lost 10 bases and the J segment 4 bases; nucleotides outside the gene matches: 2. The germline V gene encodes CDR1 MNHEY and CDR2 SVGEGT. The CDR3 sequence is CATGLAGYNEQFF. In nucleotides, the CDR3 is TGTGCCACGGGACTAGCGGGTTACAATGAGCAGTTCTTC.

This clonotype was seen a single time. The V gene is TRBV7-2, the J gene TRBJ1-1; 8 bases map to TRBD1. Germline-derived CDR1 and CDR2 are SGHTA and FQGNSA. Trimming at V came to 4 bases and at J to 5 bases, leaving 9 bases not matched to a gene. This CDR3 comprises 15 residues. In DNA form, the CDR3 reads TGTGCCAGCAGCTCCACGGACAGGGCCGGGACTGAAGCTTTCTTT. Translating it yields CASSSTDRAGTEAFF.

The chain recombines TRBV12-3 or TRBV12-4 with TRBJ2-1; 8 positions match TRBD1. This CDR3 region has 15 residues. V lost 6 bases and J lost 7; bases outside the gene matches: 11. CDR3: CASSPDTGGRNEQFF. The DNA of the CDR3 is TGTGCCAGCAGCCCCGATACAGGGGGACGAAATGAGCAGTTCTTC.

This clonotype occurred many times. In DNA form, the CDR3 reads TGTGCCAGCAGCGACGCAGCGCGGATATTTAAGCCCGACACAGATACGCAGTATTTT. Protein product: CASSDAARIFKPDTDTQYF. This chain connects TRBV7-9 to TRBJ2-3; no firm D call. The germline V gene encodes CDR1 SEHNR and CDR2 FQNEAQ (reference sequence). This CDR3 comprises 19 residues. V lost 5 bases and J 2 bases, leaving 26 bases between the germline ends.